Below, 24 T cell receptor beta chains from the same sample are listed, as sequenced in a study of T cells in tumors after PD-1 blockade. Using immunoSEQ multiplex PCR, the repertoire was profiled, and TCRdb retains in-frame clones only, with some absent. The data contain 32,000 or so clones, roughly 73% of them singletons. This specimen was PBMCs, taken before anti-PD-1 treatment. Source of these receptors: a human donor with basal cell carcinoma.

V is TRBV5-1 and J is TRBJ2-7, with 8 positions matching TRBD1. V lost 4 bases, J lost 5 bases, and 5 bases stayed unmatched. CDR1 is SGHRS and CDR2 is YFSETQ in the germline V gene. The CDR3 contains 13 residues. The CDR3 spells CASSRTGSDEQYF. CDR3 nucleotides: TGCGCCAGCAGCCGGACAGGGAGCGACGAGCAGTACTTC.

The chain couples TRBV28 to TRBJ1-5; 10 nucleotides match TRBD1. V shed 5 bases and J 5 bases; nucleotides not matched to a gene: 6. CDR3 length: 15 amino acids. The germline CDR1 and CDR2 sequences are MDHEN and SYDVKM. The chain's CDR3 is CASSPTGGFHQPQHF. CDR3 nucleotides: TGTGCCAGCAGTCCGACAGGGGGCTTTCATCAGCCCCAGCATTTT.

The V gene is TRBV7-2, the J gene TRBJ2-5; 7 positions agree with TRBD2. The CDR3 covers 15 residues. Germline-derived CDR1 and CDR2 are SGHTA and FQGNSA. J was trimmed by 2 bases and V by 5 bases; bases with no gene match: 8. The DNA for the CDR3 is TGTGCCAGCAGCCCACTCCGGGACTATCAAGAGACCCAGTACTTC. It specifies CASSPLRDYQETQYF.

The chain uses TRBV19 and TRBJ2-4; TRBD2 is a possible D gene (5 bases). The CDR3 extends over 16 amino acids. The V end lost 2 bases, the J end lost 2 bases, and 13 bases lay between the germline ends. Germline assignment: CDR1 LNHDA and CDR2 SQIVND (reference sequence). CDR3 sequence (DNA): TGTGCCAGTAGTATAAGCTTGGGGAGCACCAAAAACATTCAGTACTTC. This codes for CASSISLGSTKNIQYF.

The gene calls are TRBV6-1 and TRBJ1-2; D is unclear. The germline gives CDR1 MNHNS, CDR2 SASEGT. V dropped 1 base and J dropped 2 bases, with 8 bases sitting between them. The CDR3 totals 14 residues. The CDR3 DNA is TGTGCCAGCAGTGAAGTGAAAAGAAACTATGGCTACACCTTC. Its protein is CASSEVKRNYGYTF.

The CDR3 region has the DNA TGCGCCAGCAGCCAGGACAGGGGGAATAATTCACCCCTCCACTTT. Its protein product is CASSQDRGNNSPLHF. The chain joins TRBV4-3 to TRBJ1-6; 10 bases are a match to TRBD1. V lost 3 bases to trimming and J lost 5 bases; unmatched junction nucleotides: 1. Germline CDR1 LGHNA, CDR2 YSLEER. The CDR3 has 15 amino acids.

The rearrangement uses TRBV2 and TRBJ1-2; D gene unclear. CDR3 length equals 11 residues. Germline V gives CDR1 SNHLY, CDR2 FYNNEI. V lost 7 bases and J lost 5, with 8 bases in between. Here the CDR3 reads CASTRGYGYTF. In DNA, the CDR3 is TGTGCCAGCACGCGCGGGTATGGCTACACCTTC. Filled out from reference TRBV2 and TRBJ1-2, the complete variable domain reads EPEVTQTPSHQVTQMGQEVILRCVPISNHLYFYWYRQILGQKVEFLVSFYNNEISEKSEIFDDQFSVERPDGSNFTLKIRSTKLEDSAMYFCASTRGYGYTFGSGTRLTVV.

The genes are TRBV6-2 or TRBV6-3 and TRBJ1-1; tentatively, D is TRBD1 (5 bases). From germline, CDR1 is MNHEY and CDR2 SVGEGT. The CDR3 sequence is 17 residues long. Trimming removed 6 bases at V and 4 bases at J, with 24 bases between. Here the CDR3 reads CASSDTGYENWGTEAFF. Written as DNA, the CDR3 is TGTGCCAGCAGCGATACAGGTTACGAAAACTGGGGCACTGAAGCTTTCTTT.

This clone was recorded a few times. The CDR3 sequence: CASSLRQGAEYNEQFF. As DNA, the CDR3 is TGTGCCAGCAGCTTACGTCAGGGGGCAGAGTACAATGAGCAGTTCTTC. The chain joins TRBV7-9 to TRBJ2-1; 8 positions agree with TRBD1. Germline V CDR1 and CDR2: SEHNR, FQNEAQ (reference sequence). The CDR3 has 16 residues. Trimming took 2 bases from V and 4 from J; bases not matched to a gene: 7.

A few counts support this clone. V and J are TRBV6-5 and TRBJ1-6, with a weak D call TRBD1 (5 bases). The CDR3 has 14 residues. Trimming left V 0 bases short and J 10 bases short, with 10 bases between. CDR1 MNHEY and CDR2 SVGAGI come from the germline V gene. The CDR3 DNA is TGTGCCAGCAGTTACTCGAGACAGCAATCACCCCTCCACTTT. It translates to CASSYSRQQSPLHF.

The chain employs TRBV7-8 and TRBJ2-2; TRBD1 is a possible D gene (6 bases). V was shortened by 5 bases and J by 8 bases, with 15 bases between the two germline ends. The length of the CDR3 is 14 residues. CDR1 is SGHVS, CDR2 FQNEAQ, per germline. The CDR3 DNA reads TGTGCCAGCAGCAATACAGGGCTCAGAGGGGAGCTGTTTTTT. As protein: CASSNTGLRGELFF.

CDR3 bases: TGTGCCAGCAGCCCTTCGAGCTACGAGCAGTACTTC. Its protein is CASSPSSYEQYF. The genes are TRBV7-9 and TRBJ2-7; the D is unclear. The CDR3 has 12 residues. V shed 5 bases and J shed 3 bases, with 8 bases lying between them. Germline-derived CDR1 and CDR2 are SEHNR and FQNEAQ (reference sequence).

This rearrangement joins TRBV7-9 to TRBJ2-1; 9 positions match TRBD2. The germline V gene encodes CDR1 SEHNR and CDR2 FQNEAQ (reference sequence). The V segment lost 4 bases and the J segment 8 bases; nucleotides outside the gene matches: 9. The CDR3 loop spans 15 amino acids. For the CDR3, the DNA is TGTGCCAGCAGCTCCCAACTTAGCGGGAGCTATGAGCAGTTCTTC. It specifies CASSSQLSGSYEQFF.

This clone was counted only a few times. The chain joins TRBV4-3 to TRBJ2-3; possibly TRBD2 for D (6 bases). V shed 0 bases and J shed 2 bases, with 12 bases lying between them. CDR1 and CDR2 (germline): LGHNA, YSLEER. The CDR3 has 16 amino acids. For the CDR3, the DNA is TGCGCCAGCAGCCAAGATAAACGCGGGGTCACAGATACGCAGTATTTT. Protein: CASSQDKRGVTDTQYF.

The gene calls are TRBV10-3 and TRBJ1-2; 9 nucleotides agree with TRBD1. Germline assignment: CDR1 ENHRY and CDR2 SYGVKD. CDR3 length equals 14 residues. J gave up 4 bases and V 4 bases, and 4 bases lay outside the gene matches. The DNA for the CDR3 is TGTGCCATCAGTGGGACAGGGGACGCCTATGGCTACACCTTC. Protein: CAISGTGDAYGYTF.

This clone came up a few times. V is TRBV2 and J is TRBJ1-6; a possible D gene is TRBD1 (6 bases). This CDR3 contains 16 residues. CDR1 and CDR2 from the germline V gene are SNHLY and FYNNEI. V was clipped by 2 bases and J by 6 bases, with 14 bases between them. The chain's CDR3 is CASSELAQGTNSPLHF. Written as DNA, the CDR3 is TGTGCCAGCAGTGAACTCGCACAGGGTACTAATTCACCCCTCCACTTT.

Here the CDR3 reads CASSQVRTGIRETQYF. The CDR3, as DNA: TGTGCCAGCAGCCAAGTTCGGACAGGGATTCGAGAGACCCAGTACTTC. J is TRBJ2-5 and V is TRBV14; 8 nucleotides agree with TRBD1. Germline V lookup: CDR1 SGHDN, CDR2 FVKESK. The V segment lost 1 base and the J segment 4 bases; nucleotides outside the gene matches: 8. The CDR3 is 16 residues long.

This chain joins TRBV6-2 or TRBV6-3 and TRBJ1-4; possibly TRBD1 for D (5 bases). This CDR3 is built from 18 residues. V was shortened by 0 bases and J by 0 bases, with 14 bases between the two germline ends. The V gene's germline CDR1 is MNHEY and CDR2 SVGEGT. In nucleotides, the CDR3 is TGTGCCAGCAGTTACTCGGGGACCGCCCCTGCAACTAATGAAAAACTGTTTTTT. Translating it yields CASSYSGTAPATNEKLFF.

The CDR3 reads CASSSRDSYGYTF. The CDR3 coding sequence is TGTGCCAGCAGCTCCCGGGACAGCTATGGCTACACCTTC. The V call is TRBV7-8, the J call TRBJ1-2; 7 positions agree with TRBD1. Germline lookup yields CDR1 SGHVS and CDR2 FQNEAQ. Unmatched junction bases numbered 3, after V lost 4 bases and J lost 4 bases. The CDR3 contains 13 residues.

The genes are TRBV7-2 and TRBJ2-3; D unresolved. Germline values: CDR1 SGHTA, CDR2 FQGNSA. V was trimmed by 5 bases and J by 0 bases, leaving 9 bases between them. The CDR3 has 14 residues. The CDR3 is CASSPTTSTDTQYF. The CDR3 DNA reads TGTGCCAGCAGCCCCACGACTAGCACAGATACGCAGTATTTT.

The rearrangement uses TRBV7-9 and TRBJ2-3; 10 bases agree with TRBD1. Losses at the gene ends were 5 bases for V and 6 bases for J; bases not matched to a gene: 5. From germline, CDR1 is SEHNR and CDR2 FQNEAQ (reference sequence). The CDR3 has 14 amino acids. Written as DNA, the CDR3 is TGTGCCAGCAGCCAAGGACAGGGGGTGGATACGCAGTATTTT. It is translated as CASSQGQGVDTQYF.

The V call is TRBV4-3, the J call TRBJ2-7; TRBD1 might be the D (6 bases). Germline V gene sequence: CDR1 LGHNA, CDR2 YSLEER. V dropped 0 bases and J dropped 6 bases, with 12 bases sitting between them. This CDR3 region has 14 residues. The CDR3 nucleotides read TGCGCCAGCAGCCAAGAGGCAGGGGCTCCCGAGCAGTACTTC. It translates to CASSQEAGAPEQYF.

The V call is TRBV11-1, the J call TRBJ2-1; D is uncertain. Trimming stripped 5 bases from V and 9 bases from J, with 14 bases between. Germline CDR1 is SGHAT and CDR2 is FQDESV (reference sequence). The CDR3 sequence is 13 residues long. CDR3 coding DNA: TGTGCCAGCAGCCCGGTTGCCTTTGGTGAGCAGTTCTTC. Translated, it gives CASSPVAFGEQFF.

CDR3 sequence reads: CASSLGELAGTNEQYF. CDR3 nucleotides: TGTGCCAGCAGCCTAGGGGAACTAGCGGGAACCAACGAGCAGTACTTC. The V and J genes are TRBV4-2 and TRBJ2-7, with TRBD2 matching 10 bases. The V gene's germline CDR1 is LGHNA and CDR2 YNFKEQ. The CDR3 loop spans 16 amino acids. Trimming cost V 4 bases and J 5 bases; bases outside gene matches: 11.